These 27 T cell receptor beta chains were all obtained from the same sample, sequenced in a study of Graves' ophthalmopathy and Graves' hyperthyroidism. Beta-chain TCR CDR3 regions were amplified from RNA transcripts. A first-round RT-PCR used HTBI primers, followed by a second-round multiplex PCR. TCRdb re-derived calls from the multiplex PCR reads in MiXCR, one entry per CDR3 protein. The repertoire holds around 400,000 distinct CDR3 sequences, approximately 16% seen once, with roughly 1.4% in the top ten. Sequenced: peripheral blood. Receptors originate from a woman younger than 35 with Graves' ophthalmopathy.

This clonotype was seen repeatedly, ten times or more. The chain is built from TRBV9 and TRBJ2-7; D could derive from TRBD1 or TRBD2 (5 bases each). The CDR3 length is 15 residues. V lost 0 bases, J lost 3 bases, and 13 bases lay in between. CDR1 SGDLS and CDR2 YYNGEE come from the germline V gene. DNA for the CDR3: TGTGCCAGCAGCGTAGCTGCAGGGACGGTCTACGAGCAGTACTTC. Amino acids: CASSVAAGTVYEQYF.

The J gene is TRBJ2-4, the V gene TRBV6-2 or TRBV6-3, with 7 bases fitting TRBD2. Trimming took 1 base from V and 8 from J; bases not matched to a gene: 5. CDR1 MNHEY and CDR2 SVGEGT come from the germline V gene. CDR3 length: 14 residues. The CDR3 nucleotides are TGTGCCAGCAGTTACTGGACTAGTCGTGACATTCAGTACTTC. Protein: CASSYWTSRDIQYF.

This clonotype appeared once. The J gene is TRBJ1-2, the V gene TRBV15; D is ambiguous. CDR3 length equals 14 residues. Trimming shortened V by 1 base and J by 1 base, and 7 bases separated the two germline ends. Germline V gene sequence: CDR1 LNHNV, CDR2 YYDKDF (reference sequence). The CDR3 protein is CATSRGQINYGYTF. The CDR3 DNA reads TGTGCCACCAGCAGAGGACAAATTAACTATGGCTACACCTTC.

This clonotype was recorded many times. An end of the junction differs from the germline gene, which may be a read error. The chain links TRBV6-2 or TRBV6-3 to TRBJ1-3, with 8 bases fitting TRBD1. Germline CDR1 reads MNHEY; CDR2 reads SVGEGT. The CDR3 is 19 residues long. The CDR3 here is CASSSGFGQGRLSGNTTYF. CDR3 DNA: TGTGCCAGCAGTTCCGGATTCGGACAGGGAAGGCTCTCTGGAAACACCACATATTTT.

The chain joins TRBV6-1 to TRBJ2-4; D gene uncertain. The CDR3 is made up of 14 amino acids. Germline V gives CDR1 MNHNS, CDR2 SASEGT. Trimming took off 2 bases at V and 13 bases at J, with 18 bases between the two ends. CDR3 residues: CASSEFKTVLRQYF. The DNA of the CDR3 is TGTGCCAGCAGTGAATTTAAAACCGTACTACGACAGTACTTC.

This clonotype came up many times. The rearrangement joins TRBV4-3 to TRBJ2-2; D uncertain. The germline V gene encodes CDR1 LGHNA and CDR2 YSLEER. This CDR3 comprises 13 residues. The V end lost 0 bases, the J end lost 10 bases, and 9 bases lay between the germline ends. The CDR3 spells CASSQEVRLELFF. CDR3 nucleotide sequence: TGCGCCAGCAGCCAAGAAGTAAGGTTGGAGCTGTTTTTT.

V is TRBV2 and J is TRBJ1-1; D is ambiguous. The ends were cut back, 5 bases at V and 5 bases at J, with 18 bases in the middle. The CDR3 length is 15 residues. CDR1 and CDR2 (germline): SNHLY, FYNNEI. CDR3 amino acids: CASSYEGRGQTEAFF. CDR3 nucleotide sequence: TGTGCCAGCAGTTACGAGGGTCGGGGTCAGACTGAAGCTTTCTTT.

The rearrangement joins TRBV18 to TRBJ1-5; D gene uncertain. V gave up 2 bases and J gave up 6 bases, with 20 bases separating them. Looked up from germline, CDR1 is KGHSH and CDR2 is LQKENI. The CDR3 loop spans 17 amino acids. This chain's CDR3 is CASSPGKHKGSGQPQHF. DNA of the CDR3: TGTGCCAGCTCACCAGGGAAACACAAAGGGTCGGGTCAGCCCCAGCATTTT.

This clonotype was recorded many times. The CDR3 spells CASRIGGGSVDEQYF. CDR3 bases: TGTGCCAGCAGGATCGGAGGCGGGAGTGTCGACGAGCAGTACTTC. This rearrangement joins TRBV28 to TRBJ2-7; TRBD2 matches at 7 bases. Germline CDR1 and CDR2: MDHEN and SYDVKM. The CDR3 has 15 amino acids. After removal of 6 bases from V and 5 bases from J, the junction contained 13 bases not matched to a gene. Based on the CDR3 plus reference TRBV28 and TRBJ2-7, the full variable domain is DVKVTQSSRYLVKRTGEKVFLECVQDMDHENMFWYRQDPGLGLRLIYFSYDVKMKEKGDIPEGYSVSREKKERFSLILESASTNQTSMYLCASRIGGGSVDEQYFGPGTRLTVT.

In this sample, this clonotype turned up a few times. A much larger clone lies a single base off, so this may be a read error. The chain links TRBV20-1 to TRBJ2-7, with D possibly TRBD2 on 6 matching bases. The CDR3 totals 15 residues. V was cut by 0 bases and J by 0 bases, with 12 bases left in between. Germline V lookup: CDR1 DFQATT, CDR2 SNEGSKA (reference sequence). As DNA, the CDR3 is TGCAGTGCTAGAGATCCGGGGGTTAGCTCCTACGAGCAGTACTTC. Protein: CSARDPGVSSYEQYF.

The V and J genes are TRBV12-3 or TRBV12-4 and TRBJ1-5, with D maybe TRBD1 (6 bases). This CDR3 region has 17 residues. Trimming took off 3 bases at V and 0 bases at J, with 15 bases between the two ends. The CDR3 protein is CASSLGGGSLSNQPQHF. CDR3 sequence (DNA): TGTGCCAGCAGTTTGGGGGGCGGCAGCCTTAGCAATCAGCCCCAGCATTTT.

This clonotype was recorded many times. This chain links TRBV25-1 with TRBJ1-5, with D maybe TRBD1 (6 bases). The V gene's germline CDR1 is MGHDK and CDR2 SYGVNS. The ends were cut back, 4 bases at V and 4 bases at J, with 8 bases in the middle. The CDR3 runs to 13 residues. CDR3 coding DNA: TGTGCCAGCAGTGCACAGGGTAATCAGCCCCAGCATTTT. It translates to CASSAQGNQPQHF.

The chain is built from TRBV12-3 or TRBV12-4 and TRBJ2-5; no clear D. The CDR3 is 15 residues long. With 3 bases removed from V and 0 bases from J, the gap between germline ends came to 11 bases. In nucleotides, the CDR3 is TGTGCCAGCAGTTTTGGCAGCTGGTACCAAGAGACCCAGTACTTC. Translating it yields CASSFGSWYQETQYF.

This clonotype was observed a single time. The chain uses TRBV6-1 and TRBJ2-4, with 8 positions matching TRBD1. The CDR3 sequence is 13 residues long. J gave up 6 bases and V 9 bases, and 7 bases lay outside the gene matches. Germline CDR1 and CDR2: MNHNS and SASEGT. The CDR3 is CASMTGAGNIQYF. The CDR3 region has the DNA TGTGCCAGTATGACAGGGGCAGGAAACATTCAGTACTTC.

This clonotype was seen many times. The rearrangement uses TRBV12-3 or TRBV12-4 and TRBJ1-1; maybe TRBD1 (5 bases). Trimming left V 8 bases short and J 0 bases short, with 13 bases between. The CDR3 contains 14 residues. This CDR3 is CASAQVRMNTEAFF. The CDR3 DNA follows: TGTGCCAGCGCACAGGTTCGGATGAACACTGAAGCTTTCTTT.

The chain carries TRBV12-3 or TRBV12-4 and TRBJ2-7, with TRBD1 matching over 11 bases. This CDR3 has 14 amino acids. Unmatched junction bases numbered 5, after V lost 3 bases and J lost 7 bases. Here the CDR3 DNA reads TGTGCCAGCAGTTTTGGACAGGGGGCACGAGAGCAGTACTTC. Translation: CASSFGQGAREQYF.

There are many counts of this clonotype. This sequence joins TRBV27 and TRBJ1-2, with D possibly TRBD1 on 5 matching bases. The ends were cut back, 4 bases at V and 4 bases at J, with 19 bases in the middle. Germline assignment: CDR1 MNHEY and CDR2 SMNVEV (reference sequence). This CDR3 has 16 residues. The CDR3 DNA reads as TGTGCCAGCAGTTACGCCCCAGGCCAGGGTATCTATGGCTACACCTTC. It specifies CASSYAPGQGIYGYTF.

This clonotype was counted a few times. The CDR3 DNA reads TGTGCCGTCCGGGCATACTCTGGAAACACCATATATTTT. Translated, it gives CAVRAYSGNTIYF. The rearrangement links TRBV6-1 to TRBJ1-3; D is unresolved. The CDR3 is 13 residues long. Germline CDR1 and CDR2: MNHNS and SASEGT. Trimming took 11 bases from V and 0 from J, leaving 11 bases between them.

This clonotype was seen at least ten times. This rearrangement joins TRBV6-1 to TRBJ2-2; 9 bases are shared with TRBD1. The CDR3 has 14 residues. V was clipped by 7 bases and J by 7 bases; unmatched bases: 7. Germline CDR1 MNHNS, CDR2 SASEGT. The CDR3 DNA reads TGTGCCAGCAACCCGACAGGGGGTAACGGGGAGCTGTTTTTT. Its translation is CASNPTGGNGELFF.

This CDR3 reads CSANELLTNREAFF. CDR3 in DNA: TGCAGTGCTAATGAGTTGTTGACGAATCGGGAAGCTTTCTTT. V gene TRBV20-1 combines with J gene TRBJ1-1; D call uncertain. The length of the CDR3 is 14 residues. The V end was cut by 4 bases, the J end by 8 bases, with 20 bases between. The germline CDR1 and CDR2 sequences are DFQATT and SNEGSKA (reference sequence).

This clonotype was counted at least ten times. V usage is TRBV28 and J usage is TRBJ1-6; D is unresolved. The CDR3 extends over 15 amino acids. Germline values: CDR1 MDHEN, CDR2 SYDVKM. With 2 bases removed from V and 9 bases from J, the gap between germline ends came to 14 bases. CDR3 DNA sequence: TGTGCCAGCAGTTTAGGCGGGCTTGGGGTTTCACCCCTCCACTTT. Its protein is CASSLGGLGVSPLHF.

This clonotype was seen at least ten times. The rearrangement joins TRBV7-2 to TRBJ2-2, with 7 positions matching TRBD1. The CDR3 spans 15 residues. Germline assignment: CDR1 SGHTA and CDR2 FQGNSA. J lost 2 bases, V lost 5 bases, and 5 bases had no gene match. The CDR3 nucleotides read TGTGCCAGCAGCCTGGGACAGACTAACACCGGGGAGCTGTTTTTT. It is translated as CASSLGQTNTGELFF.

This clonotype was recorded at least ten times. CDR3 sequence: CASSSWTSAGELFF. Here the CDR3 DNA reads TGTGCCAGCAGTTCCTGGACTAGCGCCGGGGAGCTGTTTTTT. The V and J genes are TRBV28 and TRBJ2-2, with 9 positions matching TRBD2. The CDR3 is 14 amino acids. V shed 4 bases, J shed 6 bases, and the junction held 3 bases outside the gene matches. Germline V gives CDR1 MDHEN, CDR2 SYDVKM.

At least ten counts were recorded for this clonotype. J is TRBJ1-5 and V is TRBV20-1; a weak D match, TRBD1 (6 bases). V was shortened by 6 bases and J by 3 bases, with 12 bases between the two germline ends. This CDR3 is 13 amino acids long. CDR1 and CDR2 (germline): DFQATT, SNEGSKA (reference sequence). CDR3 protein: CSASRTDNQPQHF. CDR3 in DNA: TGCAGTGCCAGCCGGACAGACAATCAGCCCCAGCATTTT.

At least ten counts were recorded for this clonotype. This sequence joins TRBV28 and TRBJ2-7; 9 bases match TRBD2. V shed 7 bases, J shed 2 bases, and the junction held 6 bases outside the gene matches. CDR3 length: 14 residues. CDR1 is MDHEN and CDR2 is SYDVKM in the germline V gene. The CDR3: CASIPGGRAYEQYF. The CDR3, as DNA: TGTGCCAGCATCCCTGGCGGGAGGGCCTACGAGCAGTACTTC.

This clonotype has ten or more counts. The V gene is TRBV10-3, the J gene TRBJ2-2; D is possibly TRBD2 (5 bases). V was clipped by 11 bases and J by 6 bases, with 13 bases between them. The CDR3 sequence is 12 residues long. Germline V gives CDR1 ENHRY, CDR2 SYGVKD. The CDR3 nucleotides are TGTGCCGGCGGAGAGGGCGCCGGGGAGCTGTTTTTT. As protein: CAGGEGAGELFF.

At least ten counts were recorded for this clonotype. This chain's CDR3 is CATSRSGQRDGPGYEQYF. In DNA, the CDR3 is TGTGCCACCAGCAGATCGGGACAGAGGGACGGGCCGGGCTACGAGCAGTACTTC. The chain recombines TRBV15 with TRBJ2-7, with 7 nucleotides matching TRBD1. This CDR3 contains 18 residues. V dropped 2 bases and J dropped 3; count of bases not matched to a gene: 16. Germline CDR1 is LNHNV and CDR2 is YYDKDF (reference sequence).